This T cell receptor (beta chain) was obtained from a study of cytomegalovirus exposure and HLA in healthy donors. On this clone itself: The antigen is undetermined.

The CDR3 is made up of 15 amino acids. Per the germline V gene, CDR1 is SEHNR and CDR2 is FQNEAQ (reference sequence). V lost 3 bases and J lost 8; bases outside the gene matches: 8. Study-wide results and limits: According to the study, approximately 150 TCR beta chains were cytomegalovirus-associated. Accounts indicate the classifier identified cytomegalovirus status with strong specificity and sensitivity.

The study drew the donors from its approximately 110-subject validation cohort, separate from the roughly 700-subject first cohort. Method: immunoSEQ multiplex PCR; TCRdb's copy keeps in-frame clones and lacks some. The sample carries about 140,000 clones, roughly 89% recorded once. The sequence was obtained from a man between 18 and 35 years old in good health and CMV-seropositive. The sample comprised PBMCs. The V call is TRBV7-9, the J call TRBJ2-2, with 8 bases fitting TRBD1. CDR3 coding DNA: TGTGCCAGCAGCTTTGCAGGGGGCCCCCCGGGGGAGCTGTTTTTT. Protein: CASSFAGGPPGELFF.